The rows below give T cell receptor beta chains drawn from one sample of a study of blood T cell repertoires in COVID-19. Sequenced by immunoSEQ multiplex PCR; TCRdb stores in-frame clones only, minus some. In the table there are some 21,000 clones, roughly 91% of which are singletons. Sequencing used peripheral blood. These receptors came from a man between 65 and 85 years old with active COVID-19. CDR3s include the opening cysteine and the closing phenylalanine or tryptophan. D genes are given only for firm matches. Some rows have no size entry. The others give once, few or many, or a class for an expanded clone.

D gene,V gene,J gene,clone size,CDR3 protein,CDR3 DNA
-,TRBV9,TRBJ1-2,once,CASSVAGGLFGGYTF,TGTGCCAGCAGCGTAGCGGGGGGGCTCTTTGGTGGCTACACCTTC
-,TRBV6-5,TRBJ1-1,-,CASRRETGITEAFF,TGTGCCAGCAGAAGAGAAACAGGGATCACTGAAGCTTTCTTT
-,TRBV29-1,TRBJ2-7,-,CSVVSSYEQYF,TGCAGCGTCGTCTCCTCCTACGAGCAGTACTTC
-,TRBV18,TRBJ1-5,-,CASSQADSRNQPQHF,TGTGCCAGCTCACAGGCGGACAGCCGCAATCAGCCCCAGCATTTT
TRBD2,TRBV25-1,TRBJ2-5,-,CASSEWGRGGQETQYF,TGTGCCAGCAGTGAATGGGGGCGGGGGGGCCAAGAGACCCAGTACTTC
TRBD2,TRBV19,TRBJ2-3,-,CASSSGGPSTDTQYF,TGTGCCAGTAGTAGCGGGGGGCCAAGCACAGATACGCAGTATTTT
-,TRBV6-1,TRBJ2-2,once,CASSEAITGSANTGELFF,TGTGCCAGCAGTGAAGCGATAACCGGGTCAGCGAACACCGGGGAGCTGTTTTTT
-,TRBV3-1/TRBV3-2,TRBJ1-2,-,CASSQYLSLGGPYGYTF,TGTGCCAGCAGCCAGTATTTGTCGTTAGGGGGACCCTATGGCTACACCTTC
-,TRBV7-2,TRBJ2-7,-,CASSLVRSGGTVSYEQYF,TGTGCCAGCAGCTTAGTAAGGAGTGGGGGGACTGTCTCCTACGAGCAGTACTTC
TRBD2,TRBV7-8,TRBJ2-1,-,CASSPGGPNNEQFF,TGTGCCAGCAGCCCGGGGGGGCCTAACAATGAGCAGTTCTTC
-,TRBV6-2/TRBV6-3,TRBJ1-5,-,CASSYSSNNQPQHF,TGTGCCAGCAGTTACTCATCTAACAATCAGCCCCAGCATTTT
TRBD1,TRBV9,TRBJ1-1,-,CASSSLQGGDTEAFF,TGTGCCAGCAGCTCTCTACAGGGGGGAGACACTGAAGCTTTCTTT
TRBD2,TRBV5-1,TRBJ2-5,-,CASSPGTSGGETQYF,TGCGCCAGCAGCCCCGGGACTAGCGGGGGAGAGACCCAGTACTTC
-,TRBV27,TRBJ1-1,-,CASSLNRYTEAFF,TGTGCCAGCAGTTTAAACAGATACACTGAAGCTTTCTTT
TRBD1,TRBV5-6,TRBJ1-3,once,CAASIGGPYSGNTIYF,TGTGCCGCGTCTATAGGGGGCCCATACTCTGGAAACACCATATATTTT
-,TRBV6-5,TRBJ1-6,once,CASRVVYVNNSPLHF,TGTGCCAGCAGAGTAGTGTATGTTAATAATTCACCCCTCCACTTT
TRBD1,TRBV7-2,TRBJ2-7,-,CASSHDRANYEQYF,TGTGCCAGCAGCCACGACAGGGCGAACTACGAGCAGTACTTC
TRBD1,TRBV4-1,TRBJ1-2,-,CASSPDPGQGFNGYTF,TGCGCCAGCAGCCCTGACCCGGGACAGGGTTTTAATGGCTACACCTTC
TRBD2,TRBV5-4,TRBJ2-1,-,CASSSGAGGGNEQFF,TGTGCCAGCAGCTCCGGGGCGGGAGGAGGGAATGAGCAGTTCTTC
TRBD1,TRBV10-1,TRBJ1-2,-,CASSESTGGGYTF,TGCGCCAGCAGTGAGTCCACAGGGGGCGGCTACACCTTC
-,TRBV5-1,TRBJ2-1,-,CASSLRGRANDEQFF,TGCGCCAGCAGCTTAAGGGGGAGGGCCAATGATGAGCAGTTCTTC
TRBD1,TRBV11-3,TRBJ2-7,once,CASSTGQVSLYEQYF,TGTGCCAGCAGCACTGGACAGGTGAGCCTATACGAGCAGTACTTC
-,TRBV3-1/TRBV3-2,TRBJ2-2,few,CASSQDQFTRAGELFF,TGTGCCAGCAGCCAAGACCAGTTCACTAGGGCCGGGGAGCTGTTTTTT
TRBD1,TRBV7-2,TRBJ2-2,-,CASSDRVGGELFF,TGTGCCAGCAGCGACAGGGTTGGCGGGGAGCTGTTTTTT
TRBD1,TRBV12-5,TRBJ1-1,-,CASVPDRTNTEAFF,TGTGCTAGTGTTCCGGACAGGACGAACACTGAAGCTTTCTTT
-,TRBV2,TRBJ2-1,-,CATTIGSYNEQFF,TGTGCCACTACTATCGGCTCCTACAATGAGCAGTTCTTC
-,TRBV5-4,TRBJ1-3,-,CASSLDQGSGNTIYF,TGTGCCAGCAGCCTGGACCAGGGCTCTGGAAACACCATATATTTT
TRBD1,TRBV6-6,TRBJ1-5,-,CASSPRPTFPGQGINQPQHF,TGTGCCAGCAGTCCCCGGCCCACTTTTCCGGGACAGGGGATCAATCAGCCCCAGCATTTT
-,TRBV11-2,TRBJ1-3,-,CASSSRRGFGSGNTIYF,TGTGCCAGCAGCTCCCGCAGGGGATTCGGCTCTGGAAACACCATATATTTT
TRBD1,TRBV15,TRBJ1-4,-,CATSSRTGKWQTTNEKLFF,TGTGCCACCAGCAGCCGGACAGGGAAGTGGCAAACAACTAATGAAAAACTGTTTTTT
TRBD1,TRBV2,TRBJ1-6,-,CASSSGQYNSPLHF,TGTGCCAGCAGTTCGGGACAGTATAATTCACCCCTCCACTTT
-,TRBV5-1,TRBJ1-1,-,CASSLAGGNTEAFF,TGCGCCAGCAGCTTAGCGGGGGGGAACACTGAAGCTTTCTTT
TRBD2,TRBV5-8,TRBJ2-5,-,CASSLPRDGLALETQYF,TGTGCCAGCAGCTTGCCCCGGGACGGACTAGCGTTAGAGACCCAGTACTTC